These 25 T cell receptor beta chains came from one sample sequenced in a study of long-term antiretroviral therapy in people with HIV (dated by TCRdb to 2021 to 2024). The immunoSEQ hsTCRB v3.0 assay was used at survey level resolution to sequence the TRB variable region. The source is immuneACCESS, and TCRdb retained only in-frame sequences with V and J called. Part of the clones is not carried over; for the studies checked, unresolved V genes explain less than half of this, and the remainder is unexplained. The sample contains approximately 36,000 clones, 82% of them found a single time. The ten largest clonotypes hold about 6.5% of the sample. The sample here was unsorted PBMCs, taken 0.6 years after starting antiretroviral therapy. The receptors come from a man aged 18 to 30 with HIV.

The chain joins TRBV4-3 to TRBJ2-7, with 14 bases lining up with TRBD2. The germline V gene encodes CDR1 LGHNA and CDR2 YSLEER. The ends lost 6 bases at V and 3 bases at J; junction bases unmatched: 10. CDR3 length: 17 amino acids. The CDR3 coding sequence is TGCGCCAGCAGTCCCCGACTAGCGGGAGGGCCGGGCTACGAGCAGTACTTC. Its translation: CASSPRLAGGPGYEQYF.

This clone was observed a handful of times. The V call is TRBV27, the J call TRBJ2-7; D ambiguous. The CDR3 contains 13 residues. Trimming cost V 3 bases and J 6 bases, with 12 bases left between them. Per the germline V gene, CDR1 is MNHEY and CDR2 is SMNVEV (reference sequence). CDR3: CASSFTPAGEQYF. Written as DNA, the CDR3 is TGTGCCAGCAGTTTTACTCCCGCTGGCGAGCAGTACTTC.

The chain has TRBV6-1 and TRBJ2-7; D gene unclear. V was shortened by 5 bases and J by 0 bases, with 8 bases between the two germline ends. CDR1 is MNHNS and CDR2 is SASEGT in the germline V gene. The CDR3 contains 13 residues. The CDR3 is CASSLWNSYEQYF. For the CDR3, the DNA is TGTGCCAGCAGTCTGTGGAACTCCTACGAGCAGTACTTC.

This clone came up a few times. This chain links TRBV28 with TRBJ1-4, with D hard to call. Germline values: CDR1 MDHEN, CDR2 SYDVKM. The CDR3 sequence is 13 residues long. The CDR3 is CATWGGTNEKLFF. DNA of the CDR3: TGTGCAACCTGGGGTGGAACTAATGAAAAACTGTTTTTT.

The J gene is TRBJ2-1, the V gene TRBV19; either TRBD1 or TRBD2 may fit D (6 bases each). With 3 bases removed from V and 2 bases from J, the gap between germline ends came to 11 bases. CDR1 is LNHDA and CDR2 is SQIVND in the germline V gene (reference sequence). This CDR3 contains 15 residues. The CDR3 DNA sequence: TGTGCCAGTAGTATGCGTCGGGGGCCCTACAATGAGCAGTTCTTC. This codes for CASSMRRGPYNEQFF.

In this sample, this clone turned up once. In nucleotides, the CDR3 is TGTGCCAGCAGCCAACAGCCCTGGGACACTGAAGCTTTCTTT. As protein: CASSQQPWDTEAFF. The chain uses TRBV7-2 and TRBJ1-1, with D unclear. V was clipped by 5 bases and J by 3 bases, with 13 bases between them. The CDR3 loop spans 14 amino acids. The germline V gene has CDR1 SGHTA and CDR2 FQGNSA.

This chain links TRBV7-2 with TRBJ2-1; a weak D match, TRBD2 (6 bases). Germline-derived CDR1 and CDR2 are SGHTA and FQGNSA. V was clipped by 4 bases and J by 7 bases, with 17 bases between them. This CDR3 comprises 15 residues. The CDR3 is CASSYVSGEWNEQFF. In DNA form, the CDR3 reads TGTGCCAGCAGCTACGTCTCGGGGGAGTGGAATGAGCAGTTCTTC.

This clone is deemed medium-sized (0.01 to 0.1%). This chain links TRBV27 with TRBJ2-1; D is ambiguous. The germline V gene has CDR1 MNHEY and CDR2 SMNVEV (reference sequence). The V gene lost 1 base and the J gene lost 4 bases, with 8 bases spanning the gap. CDR3 length: 14 amino acids. The CDR3 nucleotides are TGTGCCAGCAGTTTATTTGGCGCATACAATGAGCAGTTCTTC. Residues: CASSLFGAYNEQFF.

The rearrangement uses TRBV12-5 and TRBJ2-3; maybe TRBD1 (5 bases). V lost 1 base and J lost 7, with 9 bases in between. The CDR3 is 13 residues long. CDR1 and CDR2 (germline): LGHNT, FRNRAP. In DNA, the CDR3 is TGTGCTAGTGGTTTGGGGGGCGTTAATACGCAGTATTTT. This translates into CASGLGGVNTQYF.

This chain joins TRBV7-9 and TRBJ2-6, with 11 bases aligning to TRBD1. Trimming cost V 5 bases and J 3 bases; bases outside gene matches: 6. Germline CDR1 and CDR2: SEHNR and FQNEAQ (reference sequence). The CDR3 is 17 amino acids. The CDR3 DNA follows: TGTGCCAGCAGCCCCCGGACAGGGGGCGTTGGGGCCAACGTCCTGACTTTC. It is translated as CASSPRTGGVGANVLTF. Complete variable domain (other parts from reference TRBV7-9 and TRBJ2-6): DTGVSQNPRHKITKRGQNVTFRCDPISEHNRLYWYRQTLGQGPEFLTYFQNEAQLEKSRLLSDRFSAERPKGSFSTLEIQRTEQGDSAMYLCASSPRTGGVGANVLTFGAGSRLTVL.

The chain has TRBV2 and TRBJ2-3; 7 bases are shared with TRBD1. Looked up from germline, CDR1 is SNHLY and CDR2 is FYNNEI. The CDR3 runs 15 residues. J lost 2 bases, V lost 4 bases, and 6 bases had no gene match. CDR3: CASSVRDSPTDTQYF. The CDR3, as DNA: TGTGCCAGCAGTGTTAGGGACAGTCCCACAGATACGCAGTATTTT.

The J gene is TRBJ2-3, the V gene TRBV9; D call uncertain. The ends were cut back, 4 bases at V and 7 bases at J, with 25 bases in the middle. Germline loops: CDR1 SGDLS, CDR2 YYNGEE. This CDR3 has 17 residues. The chain's CDR3 is CASSRAGGLSVSNTQYF. CDR3 sequence (DNA): TGTGCCAGCAGCCGGGCCGGTGGGCTGTCTGTATCAAATACGCAGTATTTT.

This clone turned up a few times. V is TRBV6-5 and J is TRBJ2-3; D may match TRBD1 or TRBD2 (5 bases each). The CDR3 extends over 15 amino acids. The V and J ends lost 6 bases and 0 bases respectively, with 13 bases between them. Germline V gene sequence: CDR1 MNHEY, CDR2 SVGAGI. The CDR3 protein is CASSSGLSSTDTQYF. In nucleotides, the CDR3 is TGTGCCAGCAGCTCGGGGCTGTCTAGCACAGATACGCAGTATTTT.

V usage is TRBV19 and J usage is TRBJ2-7, with D possibly matching TRBD1 (5 bases). The CDR3 loop spans 13 amino acids. From germline, CDR1 is LNHDA and CDR2 SQIVND (reference sequence). Trimming removed 3 bases at V and 2 bases at J, with 8 bases between. The CDR3 reads CASSIGRAYEQYF. CDR3 in DNA: TGTGCCAGTAGTATTGGCAGGGCCTACGAGCAGTACTTC.

This clone was picked up a small number of times. CDR3 sequence: CASSLFQGHQPQHF. In DNA form, the CDR3 reads TGTGCCAGCAGCTTGTTTCAGGGTCATCAGCCCCAGCATTTT. This chain links TRBV5-6 with TRBJ1-5; perhaps TRBD1 as D (5 bases). The CDR3 has 14 amino acids. Germline V gene sequence: CDR1 SGHDT, CDR2 YYEEEE. The V and J ends lost 1 base and 5 bases respectively, with 10 bases between them.

The chain joins TRBV18 to TRBJ2-1; 13 bases align to TRBD2. The CDR3 totals 16 residues. The V segment lost 5 bases and the J segment 8 bases; nucleotides outside the gene matches: 9. Germline V gives CDR1 KGHSH, CDR2 LQKENI. The CDR3: CASSFGTSGIMDEQFF. CDR3 bases: TGTGCCAGCTCATTCGGGACTAGCGGGATTATGGATGAGCAGTTCTTC.

V usage is TRBV7-2 and J usage is TRBJ2-3, with D tentatively TRBD2 (6 bases). Germline V gene lookup returns CDR1 SGHTA and CDR2 FQGNSA. V lost 2 bases, J lost 4 bases, and 10 bases lay in between. The CDR3 sequence is 14 residues long. The CDR3 region is CASSLSGSADTQYF. As DNA, the CDR3 is TGTGCCAGCAGCTTATCCGGGAGCGCAGATACGCAGTATTTT.

This sequence joins TRBV5-1 and TRBJ2-5, with 11 bases aligning to TRBD2. The germline CDR1 and CDR2 sequences are SGHRS and YFSETQ. V shed 3 bases and J 5 bases; nucleotides not matched to a gene: 0. The CDR3 has 13 residues. CDR3 DNA: TGCGCCAGCAGCTCTAGCGGGGGGGAGACCCAGTACTTC. It encodes CASSSSGGETQYF. Full variable domain (rest looked up from reference TRBV5-1 and TRBJ2-5): KAGVTQTPRYLIKTRGQQVTLSCSPISGHRSVSWYQQTPGQGLQFLFEYFSETQRNKGNFPGRFSGRQFSNSRSEMNVSTLELGDSALYLCASSSSGGETQYFGPGTRLLVL.

V is TRBV6-6 and J is TRBJ1-4; D may be TRBD1 (6 bases). Trimming removed 2 bases at V and 0 bases at J, with 10 bases between. The CDR3 covers 16 residues. The germline V gene has CDR1 MNHNY and CDR2 SVGAGI (reference sequence). CDR3 protein: CASSYTGLATNEKLFF. The CDR3 DNA is TGTGCCAGCAGTTACACAGGGCTTGCAACTAATGAAAAACTGTTTTTT.

This clone was recorded only once. This chain links TRBV6-5 with TRBJ2-1; 7 positions agree with TRBD2. CDR1 is MNHEY and CDR2 is SVGAGI in the germline V gene. The ends lost 8 bases at V and 4 bases at J; junction bases unmatched: 5. The length of the CDR3 is 13 residues. CDR3 protein: CASARREYNEQFF. CDR3 bases: TGTGCCAGCGCTCGGCGGGAGTACAATGAGCAGTTCTTC.

The gene calls are TRBV4-1 and TRBJ1-2; TRBD1 matches at 8 bases. The CDR3 spans 17 residues. Germline CDR1 and CDR2: MGHRA and YSYEKL. V lost 0 bases to trimming and J lost 4 bases; unmatched junction nucleotides: 10. The CDR3 protein is CASSQDQQGALIYGYTF. CDR3 bases: TGCGCCAGCAGCCAAGATCAGCAGGGGGCTTTAATCTATGGCTACACCTTC.

The rearrangement uses TRBV7-2 and TRBJ2-2, with 11 bases fitting TRBD2. Per germline, CDR1 SGHTA and CDR2 FQGNSA. The CDR3 spans 17 residues. V shed 6 bases and J 5 bases; nucleotides not matched to a gene: 11. CDR3 DNA: TGTGCCAGCAGTCTTAGGGGGACTAGCGGTAGTACCGGGGAGCTGTTTTTT. It specifies CASSLRGTSGSTGELFF.

The V and J genes are TRBV7-6 and TRBJ2-7, with D possibly matching TRBD2 (6 bases). V shed 1 base and J shed 1 base, with 14 bases lying between them. Germline V lookup: CDR1 SGHVS, CDR2 FNYEAQ. CDR3 length: 16 residues. The CDR3 bases are TGTGCCAGCAGCTTAGGGGGCGGGACGGTGTCCTACGAGCAGTACTTC. It codes for CASSLGGGTVSYEQYF.

This clone appeared a few times. V is TRBV19 and J is TRBJ1-5; 9 bases line up with TRBD1. Germline CDR1 reads LNHDA; CDR2 reads SQIVND (reference sequence). The CDR3 is made up of 15 amino acids. V dropped 11 bases and J dropped 4; count of bases not matched to a gene: 12. This CDR3 reads CAAGPGTGRNQPQHF. The DNA for the CDR3 is TGTGCCGCGGGACCCGGGACAGGGCGTAATCAGCCCCAGCATTTT.

The chain carries TRBV5-6 and TRBJ2-1, with D unresolved. Germline loops: CDR1 SGHDT, CDR2 YYEEEE. The CDR3 runs to 11 residues. The ends were cut back, 4 bases at V and 9 bases at J, with 8 bases in the middle. This CDR3 reads CASSQWGEQFF. The CDR3 nucleotides read TGTGCCAGCAGCCAATGGGGTGAGCAGTTCTTC.